Below, 6 T cell receptor beta chains from the same sample are listed, as sequenced in a study of cytomegalovirus exposure and HLA in healthy donors. 60 Vbeta and 13 Jbeta primers were used in PCR. Clones were sequenced by immunoSEQ multiplex PCR, and TCRdb holds only the in-frame ones, with some missing. The repertoire holds under 250,000 clones, with approximately 88% as singletons. What was sequenced was PBMCs. All receptors come from a boy under 10 years old in good health and CMV-seronegative.

The sample holds a few counts of this clone. The gene calls are TRBV7-8 and TRBJ1-1; weak D call: TRBD1 (6 bases). In germline, CDR1 is SGHVS, CDR2 FQNEAQ. The CDR3 has 15 residues. V lost 5 bases to trimming and J lost 1 base, with 14 bases between them. As DNA, the CDR3 is TGTGCCAGCAGCCCTTTAGGACAGCCGAACACTGAAGCTTTCTTT. This translates into CASSPLGQPNTEAFF. The full variable domain, with the rest looked up from reference TRBV7-8 and TRBJ1-1, is GAGVSQSPRYKVAKRGQDVALRCDPISGHVSLFWYQQALGQGPEFLTYFQNEAQLDKSGLPSDRFFAERPEGSVSTLKIQRTQQEDSAVYLCASSPLGQPNTEAFFGQGTRLTVV.

This chain links TRBV30 with TRBJ1-1; D unresolved. The CDR3 totals 14 residues. CDR1 and CDR2 (germline): GTSNPN, SVGIG (reference sequence). The V and J ends lost 2 bases and 1 base respectively, with 11 bases between them. In nucleotides, the CDR3 is TGTGCCTGGAGTAGGAACAGCCAGAACACTGAAGCTTTCTTT. It translates to CAWSRNSQNTEAFF.

The chain combines TRBV5-1 with TRBJ1-3; TRBD1 matches 7 bases. CDR1 is SGHRS, CDR2 YFSETQ, per germline. CDR3 length: 17 residues. Trimming at V came to 4 bases and at J to 2 bases, leaving 12 bases not matched to a gene. The CDR3 region has the DNA TGCGCCAGCAGCCTGGGACAGCTCAGGAGGGCTGGAAACACCATATATTTT. Its translation is CASSLGQLRRAGNTIYF.

The sample holds a few counts of this clone. The chain links TRBV6-4 to TRBJ2-1; 10 bases fit TRBD2. After removal of 0 bases from V and 6 bases from J, the junction contained 2 bases not matched to a gene. The CDR3 extends over 15 amino acids. The germline V gene has CDR1 MRHNA and CDR2 SNTAGT. The CDR3 region has the DNA TGTGCCAGCAGTGACTCAAGCGGGGGGGTCAATGAGCAGTTCTTC. Translating gives CASSDSSGGVNEQFF.

V and J are TRBV11-3 and TRBJ2-1; 10 nucleotides line up with TRBD2. V was pared by 0 bases and J by 12 bases, with 8 bases of the junction left unmatched. CDR1 SGHNT and CDR2 YENEEA come from the germline V gene. This CDR3 comprises 15 residues. CDR3 residues: CASSLESSGSGGQFF. The CDR3 DNA reads TGTGCCAGCAGCTTAGAGTCTAGCGGGAGTGGGGGGCAGTTCTTC.

This clone was detected a few times. The chain carries TRBV29-1 and TRBJ1-2, with 10 bases matching TRBD1. After removal of 0 bases from V and 5 bases from J, the junction contained 3 bases not matched to a gene. The CDR3 is 14 amino acids. Looked up from germline, CDR1 is SQVTM and CDR2 is ANQGSEA. The CDR3 spells CSVEDRGQGYGYTF. For the CDR3, the DNA is TGCAGCGTTGAAGATAGGGGACAGGGGTATGGCTACACCTTC.